These 25 T cell receptor beta chains share one sample of origin, sequenced in a study of radiation and T cells in renal cell carcinoma. Clones were read by immunoSEQ multiplex PCR, and TCRdb kept only the in-frame ones, dropping some. The data hold roughly 130,000 clones, with approximately 75% observed a single time. Time point specified: blood 2 weeks post-SBRT. Treatment described: 15 Gy SBRT to primary tumor, nephrectomy 4 weeks later. The sequenced sample was blood, obtained from a patient whose treatment included radiotherapy and nephrectomy. These TCRs come from an older woman with renal cell carcinoma.

This chain uses TRBV9 with TRBJ2-1; the D is unclear. Trimming pared 3 bases from V and 2 bases from J, leaving 15 bases between. CDR1 SGDLS and CDR2 YYNGEE come from the germline V gene. This CDR3 region has 16 residues. CDR3 sequence: CASSGSFQGTYNEQFF. CDR3 bases: TGTGCCAGCAGCGGCAGCTTCCAAGGAACCTACAATGAGCAGTTCTTC. Drawing the rest from reference TRBV9 and TRBJ2-1, the complete variable domain is DSGVTQTPKHLITATGQRVTLRCSPRSGDLSVYWYQQSLDQGLQFLIQYYNGEERAKGNILERFSAQQFPDLHSELNLSSLELGDSALYFCASSGSFQGTYNEQFFGPGTRLTVL.

V usage is TRBV11-1 and J usage is TRBJ1-1; 7 bases are shared with TRBD1. This CDR3 has 16 residues. Germline lookup yields CDR1 SGHAT and CDR2 FQDESV (reference sequence). The ends lost 4 bases at V and 3 bases at J; junction bases unmatched: 11. In nucleotides, the CDR3 is TGTGCCAGCAGCTCATCTTTAGACAGGGCGGACACTGAAGCTTTCTTT. Protein product: CASSSSLDRADTEAFF.

The J gene is TRBJ1-2, the V gene TRBV28; tentative D call: TRBD1 (6 bases). CDR3 length: 15 residues. Trimming shortened V by 8 bases and J by 0 bases, and 16 bases separated the two germline ends. Germline V gene data show CDR1 as MDHEN and CDR2 as SYDVKM. As DNA, the CDR3 is TGTGCCAGCTGCCAATTAGGACAGTCTAACTATGGCTACACCTTC. Protein sequence: CASCQLGQSNYGYTF.

This chain joins TRBV30 and TRBJ2-2; 7 nucleotides align to TRBD2. The CDR3 loop spans 14 amino acids. Looked up from germline, CDR1 is GTSNPN and CDR2 is SVGIG (reference sequence). Trimming took 5 bases from V and 5 from J; bases not matched to a gene: 8. The DNA for the CDR3 is TGTGCCTGGCGGGGGGTCGGGGGAACCGGGGAGCTGTTTTTT. Translated: CAWRGVGGTGELFF.

This clone was detected once. The chain links TRBV19 to TRBJ1-1; the D is unclear. CDR1 is LNHDA and CDR2 is SQIVND in the germline V gene (reference sequence). V was shortened by 4 bases and J by 6 bases, with 21 bases between the two germline ends. This CDR3 contains 16 residues. CDR3 region: CASSKPFFSLRAEAFF. The CDR3 DNA reads as TGTGCCAGTAGTAAACCGTTCTTTTCACTTCGGGCTGAAGCTTTCTTT. Combining the CDR3 with reference TRBV19 and TRBJ1-1 gives the whole variable domain DGGITQSPKYLFRKEGQNVTLSCEQNLNHDAMYWYRQDPGQGLRLIYYSQIVNDFQKGDIAEGYSVSREKKESFPLTVTSAQKNPTAFYLCASSKPFFSLRAEAFFGQGTRLTVV.

A few counts support this clone. CDR3 amino acids: CASSALQNTEAFF. The CDR3 DNA is TGTGCCAGCAGCGCCCTGCAGAACACTGAAGCTTTCTTT. V is TRBV25-1 and J is TRBJ1-1; D not certain. The CDR3 runs 13 residues. Trimming cost V 6 bases and J 1 base, with 9 bases left between them. Germline-derived CDR1 and CDR2 are MGHDK and SYGVNS.

This chain connects TRBV7-2 to TRBJ2-1, with a weak D call TRBD1 (6 bases). The germline V and J ends were trimmed by 5 bases and 8 bases, with 16 bases remaining between them. Per the germline V gene, CDR1 is SGHTA and CDR2 is FQGNSA. The CDR3 has 14 residues. The CDR3 loop reads CASSTDSYGDEQFF. DNA for the CDR3: TGTGCCAGCAGCACGGACAGCTACGGGGATGAGCAGTTCTTC.

The rearrangement uses TRBV9 and TRBJ2-1; 8 bases map to TRBD2. Germline V CDR1 and CDR2: SGDLS, YYNGEE. The J segment lost 7 bases and the V segment lost 4 bases, leaving 7 bases of the junction unmatched. There are 14 residues in the CDR3. DNA of the CDR3: TGTGCCAGCAGCCCGGGGGGGCGCCGGAATGAGCAGTTCTTC. Amino acids: CASSPGGRRNEQFF.

The rearrangement links TRBV19 to TRBJ2-7, with D tentatively TRBD1 (6 bases). This CDR3 spans 17 amino acids. Trimming shortened V by 5 bases and J by 3 bases, and 23 bases separated the two germline ends. Germline values: CDR1 LNHDA, CDR2 SQIVND (reference sequence). The CDR3: CASSPTGGWRTVYEQYF. The DNA for the CDR3 is TGTGCCAGTAGTCCAACGGGTGGGTGGAGGACAGTCTACGAGCAGTACTTC. Complete variable domain (other parts from reference TRBV19 and TRBJ2-7): DGGITQSPKYLFRKEGQNVTLSCEQNLNHDAMYWYRQDPGQGLRLIYYSQIVNDFQKGDIAEGYSVSREKKESFPLTVTSAQKNPTAFYLCASSPTGGWRTVYEQYFGPGTRLTVT.

This clone appeared once. J is TRBJ2-7 and V is TRBV6-5, with TRBD1 matching 11 bases. Germline V gene data show CDR1 as MNHEY and CDR2 as SVGAGI. V shed 6 bases, J shed 3 bases, and the junction held 4 bases outside the gene matches. This CDR3 comprises 14 residues. As DNA, the CDR3 is TGTGCCAGCAGATTGGGGACAGGGGGCTACGAGCAGTACTTC. Protein sequence: CASRLGTGGYEQYF.

The J gene is TRBJ1-1, the V gene TRBV4-2, with 11 bases identical to TRBD1. Losses at the gene ends were 4 bases for V and 1 base for J; bases not matched to a gene: 2. Germline loops: CDR1 LGHNA, CDR2 YNFKEQ. The CDR3 length is 15 residues. CDR3: CASSRGQGANTEAFF. CDR3 coding DNA: TGTGCCAGCAGCCGCGGACAGGGGGCGAACACTGAAGCTTTCTTT.

J is TRBJ2-7 and V is TRBV29-1, with D perhaps matching TRBD2 (7 bases). V lost 0 bases and J 6 bases, leaving 18 bases between the germline ends. Germline V gene lookup returns CDR1 SQVTM and CDR2 ANQGSEA. This CDR3 has 15 amino acids. The CDR3 DNA reads as TGCAGCGTTGAAGATTGGTACAGGGAGGGCCGCGAGCAGTACTTC. It is translated as CSVEDWYREGREQYF.

V and J are TRBV7-2 and TRBJ1-2; 8 bases line up with TRBD1. The CDR3 sequence is 15 residues long. From germline, CDR1 is SGHTA and CDR2 FQGNSA. J was trimmed by 5 bases and V by 1 base; bases with no gene match: 6. CDR3 DNA: TGTGCCAGCAGCTTAGGGACCGGGACAGGATATGGCTACACCTTC. Protein: CASSLGTGTGYGYTF. Full variable domain (outside the CDR3, taken from reference TRBV7-2 and TRBJ1-2): GAGVSQSPSNKVTEKGKDVELRCDPISGHTALYWYRQSLGQGLEFLIYFQGNSAPDKSGLPSDRFSAERTGGSVSTLTIQRTQQEDSAVYLCASSLGTGTGYGYTFGSGTRLTVV.

This clone was observed a single time. This chain links TRBV5-4 with TRBJ2-3, with D perhaps being TRBD1 or TRBD2 (5 bases each). V lost 3 bases to trimming and J lost 3 bases, with 14 bases between them. Germline lookup yields CDR1 SGHNT and CDR2 YYREEE (reference sequence). The CDR3 covers 15 residues. CDR3: CASSYSERGTDTQYF. The DNA of the CDR3 is TGTGCCAGCAGCTATTCGGAGAGGGGAACAGATACGCAGTATTTT.

J is TRBJ1-1 and V is TRBV2; tentatively, D is TRBD1 (5 bases). The CDR3 has 13 amino acids. The germline gives CDR1 SNHLY, CDR2 FYNNEI. Trimming pared 11 bases from V and 3 bases from J, leaving 16 bases between. The CDR3 loop is CAGKQIGDTEAFF. The DNA of the CDR3 is TGTGCCGGAAAACAGATAGGGGACACTGAAGCTTTCTTT.

This chain links TRBV19 with TRBJ2-7, with D unclear. Looked up from germline, CDR1 is LNHDA and CDR2 is SQIVND (reference sequence). Trimming took 3 bases from V and 7 from J, leaving 16 bases between them. The CDR3 runs 14 residues. CDR3 nucleotides: TGTGCCAGTAGTATTGACACCGCCGTCGAGGAGCAGTACTTC. Its protein product is CASSIDTAVEEQYF.

The chain combines TRBV9 with TRBJ1-4, with a tentative D call TRBD1 (6 bases). Trimming shortened V by 0 bases and J by 2 bases, and 17 bases separated the two germline ends. CDR3 length: 18 residues. The germline V gene has CDR1 SGDLS and CDR2 YYNGEE. The CDR3 protein is CASSVGVGGFHTNEKLFF. In DNA form, the CDR3 reads TGTGCCAGCAGCGTAGGGGTAGGGGGGTTCCACACTAATGAAAAACTGTTTTTT.

The CDR3 nucleotides are TGTGCCAGCGGGCAGGGTTACGAAAAACTGTTTTTT. It yields the protein CASGQGYEKLFF. The chain joins TRBV2 to TRBJ1-4; D perhaps matches TRBD1 (5 bases). The CDR3 consists of 12 residues. Trimming pared 8 bases from V and 8 bases from J, leaving 12 bases between. Germline lookup yields CDR1 SNHLY and CDR2 FYNNEI.

This clone was seen only a few times. The chain links TRBV6-5 to TRBJ1-1, with D tentatively TRBD1 (5 bases). Germline-derived CDR1 and CDR2 are MNHEY and SVGAGI. V lost 2 bases and J 2 bases, leaving 9 bases between the germline ends. The CDR3 length is 14 residues. CDR3 coding DNA: TGTGCCAGCAGTTACGGTAGGGGAAACACTGAAGCTTTCTTT. Protein product: CASSYGRGNTEAFF.

This chain joins TRBV9 and TRBJ2-6, with D hard to call. CDR1 is SGDLS, CDR2 YYNGEE, per germline. Trimming stripped 0 bases from V and 3 bases from J, with 1 base between. This CDR3 comprises 13 residues. As DNA, the CDR3 is TGTGCCAGCAGCGTAGGTGGGGCCAACGTCCTGACTTTC. It translates to CASSVGGANVLTF. Supplemented by reference TRBV9 and TRBJ2-6, the full variable domain reads DSGVTQTPKHLITATGQRVTLRCSPRSGDLSVYWYQQSLDQGLQFLIQYYNGEERAKGNILERFSAQQFPDLHSELNLSSLELGDSALYFCASSVGGANVLTFGAGSRLTVL.

This clone was seen just once. J is TRBJ2-3 and V is TRBV9; no firm D call. The CDR3 extends over 14 amino acids. Looked up from germline, CDR1 is SGDLS and CDR2 is YYNGEE. Trimming stripped 4 bases from V and 6 bases from J, with 15 bases between. The CDR3 DNA is TGTGCCAGCAGCACTCGTCCGGAAGGCGATACGCAGTATTTT. This translates into CASSTRPEGDTQYF.

The chain is built from TRBV28 and TRBJ1-1, with D maybe TRBD1 (5 bases). V shed 6 bases and J shed 2 bases, with 10 bases lying between them. The CDR3 is 13 amino acids. Germline V lookup: CDR1 MDHEN, CDR2 SYDVKM. Here the CDR3 reads CASSRDLNTEAFF. The CDR3 DNA reads TGTGCCAGCAGCCGGGACCTAAACACTGAAGCTTTCTTT.

The chain has TRBV27 and TRBJ2-4, with D possibly being TRBD1 or TRBD2 (5 bases each). V lost 4 bases, J lost 4 bases, and 14 bases lay in between. This CDR3 comprises 15 residues. Per the germline V gene, CDR1 is MNHEY and CDR2 is SMNVEV (reference sequence). Here the CDR3 reads CASSSRGRGKNIQYF. CDR3 DNA: TGTGCCAGCAGTTCTCGGGGAAGGGGAAAAAACATTCAGTACTTC.

The J gene is TRBJ2-3, the V gene TRBV15; TRBD2 aligns across 12 bases. V shed 1 base and J 5 bases; nucleotides not matched to a gene: 4. There are 16 residues in the CDR3. Germline V lookup: CDR1 LNHNV, CDR2 YYDKDF (reference sequence). Here the CDR3 reads CATSRGRTSGEDTQYF. The CDR3 DNA reads TGTGCCACCAGCAGAGGGCGGACTAGCGGGGAAGATACGCAGTATTTT.

The rearrangement joins TRBV29-1 to TRBJ2-1; 12 nucleotides agree with TRBD2. Germline trimming cut 4 bases from V and 5 bases from J; bases unmatched to any gene: 0. The length of the CDR3 is 13 residues. CDR1 is SQVTM, CDR2 ANQGSEA, per germline. This CDR3 is CSVGLAGDNEQFF. CDR3 in DNA: TGCAGCGTTGGACTAGCGGGGGACAATGAGCAGTTCTTC.